The text below deals with one TCR beta chain. As yet, its antigen is unknown. From germline, CDR1 is SEHNR and CDR2 FQNEAQ (reference sequence). The CDR3 has 14 residues. The V gene lost 1 base and the J gene lost 5 bases, with 9 bases spanning the gap. This sample was included in a study of T cells in narcolepsy. On the study more broadly: Enrolled donors included narcolepsy type 1 or type 2 patients and healthy controls.

General study findings and limits: Autoreactive clonotypes reportedly recurred in blood of same and different patients, not controls. Comparing one patient's CSF and blood CD4+ clonotypes highlighted HCRT- and TRIB2-specific autoreactive clonotypes. No autoreactive T cell clone sequences appeared in some memory CD4+ repertoires.

Assay used: immunoSEQ multiplex PCR; TCRdb lists only in-frame clones, some missing. The data show about 35,000 clones, around 80% seen once. This TCR came from a human donor in good health. The rearrangement links TRBV7-9 to TRBJ2-1; no clear D. Sequencing input: memory (CD45RA-) CD4+ T cells from blood. The CDR3 DNA reads TGTGCCAGCAGCTTAGTTGGCAGGAACAATGAGCAGTTCTTC. Residues: CASSLVGRNNEQFF.